The rows below give T cell receptor beta chains drawn from one sample of a study of spatial heterogeneity in lung cancer. MiXCR, run by TCRdb on the 5' RACE reads, gives a single entry per CDR3 protein. The table records 15,000 or so distinct CDR3 sequences, about a fifth of them present only once. Sequences were derived from PBMCs, sampled at follow-up. All receptors come from a male donor with early-stage non-small cell lung cancer. Each CDR3 is given with its conserved first and last residue. The D gene is left open where the match is weak. For some rows the clone size is stated as once, few or many, or as a class when expanded; others skip it.

J gene: TRBJ1-5; D gene: .; clone size: .; CDR3 length: 15; V gene: TRBV6-5; CDR3 protein: CASSRGTMGNQPQHF; CDR3 DNA: TGTGCCAGCAGCCGTGGGACAATGGGAAATCAGCCCCAGCATTTT
J gene: TRBJ1-2; D gene: .; clone size: .; CDR3 length: 14; V gene: TRBV2; CDR3 protein: CASSDRQNVGGYTF; CDR3 DNA: TGTGCCAGCAGTGACCGACAGAACGTGGGAGGCTACACCTTC
J gene: TRBJ1-6; D gene: .; clone size: many; CDR3 length: 13; V gene: TRBV5-1; CDR3 protein: CASSLVPNSPLHF; CDR3 DNA: TGCGCCAGCAGCTTGGTTCCTAATTCACCCCTCCACTTT
J gene: TRBJ1-5; D gene: .; clone size: many; CDR3 length: 14; V gene: TRBV20-1; CDR3 protein: CSAWTPQGSEPQHF; CDR3 DNA: TGCAGCGCTTGGACACCCCAGGGGAGTGAGCCCCAGCATTTT
J gene: TRBJ2-7; D gene: .; clone size: .; CDR3 length: 14; V gene: TRBV18; CDR3 protein: CASSPPSSSYEQYF; CDR3 DNA: TGTGCCAGCTCACCACCTTCCTCTTCCTACGAGCAGTACTTC
J gene: TRBJ1-6; D gene: .; clone size: many; CDR3 length: 15; V gene: TRBV11-3; CDR3 protein: CASSPRGRGNSPLHF; CDR3 DNA: TGTGCCAGCAGCCCCAGGGGCAGGGGTAATTCACCCCTCCACTTT
J gene: TRBJ2-6; D gene: .; clone size: few; CDR3 length: 18; V gene: TRBV7-2; CDR3 protein: CASSFRSSRGSGANVLTF; CDR3 DNA: TGTGCCAGCAGCTTTAGGAGTTCAAGGGGCTCTGGGGCCAACGTCCTGACTTTC
J gene: TRBJ2-3; D gene: TRBD2; clone size: few; CDR3 length: 15; V gene: TRBV12-3/TRBV12-4; CDR3 protein: CASSEASGLPDTQYF; CDR3 DNA: TGTGCCAGCAGTGAAGCTAGCGGGCTCCCAGATACGCAGTATTTT
J gene: TRBJ2-1; D gene: TRBD1; clone size: many; CDR3 length: 15; V gene: TRBV18; CDR3 protein: CASSPMGQAQGEQFF; CDR3 DNA: TGTGCCAGCTCACCAATGGGACAGGCGCAGGGAGAGCAGTTCTTC
J gene: TRBJ2-7; D gene: .; clone size: many; CDR3 length: 15; V gene: TRBV27; CDR3 protein: CASSFGVPFSYEQYF; CDR3 DNA: TGTGCCAGCTCGTTCGGGGTCCCCTTCTCCTACGAGCAGTACTTC
J gene: TRBJ2-2; D gene: .; clone size: .; CDR3 length: 15; V gene: TRBV4-3; CDR3 protein: CASSQDTFGTGELFF; CDR3 DNA: TGCGCCAGCAGCCAAGATACGTTTGGCACCGGGGAGCTGTTTTTT
J gene: TRBJ2-2; D gene: TRBD1; clone size: many; CDR3 length: 17; V gene: TRBV5-6; CDR3 protein: CASRTAFGTGFTGELFF; CDR3 DNA: TGTGCCAGCAGGACAGCCTTCGGGACAGGGTTCACCGGGGAGCTGTTTTTT
J gene: TRBJ2-7; D gene: TRBD2; clone size: .; CDR3 length: 14; V gene: TRBV5-4; CDR3 protein: CASSRSGGAHEQYF; CDR3 DNA: TGTGCCAGCAGCCGTAGCGGGGGGGCCCACGAGCAGTACTTC
J gene: TRBJ2-7; D gene: .; clone size: few; CDR3 length: 15; V gene: TRBV7-8; CDR3 protein: CASSLGLWGSYEQYF; CDR3 DNA: TGTGCCAGCAGCTTAGGACTGTGGGGCTCCTACGAGCAGTACTTC
J gene: TRBJ1-2; D gene: .; clone size: many; CDR3 length: 15; V gene: TRBV29-1; CDR3 protein: CSVENNIEILYGYTF; CDR3 DNA: TGCAGCGTTGAAAATAACATAGAAATACTCTATGGCTACACCTTC
J gene: TRBJ2-7; D gene: TRBD1; clone size: few; CDR3 length: 18; V gene: TRBV7-9; CDR3 protein: CASSLASARQGFSYEQYF; CDR3 DNA: TGTGCCAGCAGCTTAGCCAGTGCTAGACAGGGTTTCTCCTACGAGCAGTACTTC
J gene: TRBJ2-3; D gene: .; clone size: .; CDR3 length: 14; V gene: TRBV6-2/TRBV6-3; CDR3 protein: CASSYPGITDTQYF; CDR3 DNA: TGTGCCAGCAGTTACCCTGGGATCACAGATACGCAGTATTTT
J gene: TRBJ2-1; D gene: TRBD1; clone size: .; CDR3 length: 14; V gene: TRBV5-1; CDR3 protein: CASSLGQEYNEQFF; CDR3 DNA: TGCGCCAGCAGCCTGGGACAGGAGTACAATGAGCAGTTCTTC
J gene: TRBJ2-2; D gene: .; clone size: .; CDR3 length: 17; V gene: TRBV15; CDR3 protein: CATSRPRGTGSTGELFF; CDR3 DNA: TGTGCCACCAGCAGACCCCGGGGGACGGGGTCAACCGGGGAGCTGTTTTTT
J gene: TRBJ2-3; D gene: TRBD2; clone size: .; CDR3 length: 16; V gene: TRBV20-1; CDR3 protein: CSALNPPGTSGPREYF; CDR3 DNA: TGCAGTGCCCTTAATCCCCCCGGGACTAGCGGGCCGAGGGAGTATTTT
J gene: TRBJ1-2; D gene: .; clone size: few; CDR3 length: 15; V gene: TRBV3-1; CDR3 protein: CASNRASGGNYGYTF; CDR3 DNA: TGTGCCAGCAACAGGGCCTCGGGAGGAAACTATGGCTACACCTTC
J gene: TRBJ1-3; D gene: .; clone size: few; CDR3 length: 16; V gene: TRBV5-6; CDR3 protein: CASSSVWPDSGNTIYF; CDR3 DNA: TGTGCCAGCAGCTCCGTTTGGCCGGACTCTGGAAACACCATATATTTT
J gene: TRBJ2-3; D gene: TRBD1; clone size: .; CDR3 length: 15; V gene: TRBV7-9; CDR3 protein: CASSSRTGKGDTQYF; CDR3 DNA: TGTGCCAGCAGCTCCAGGACAGGGAAGGGAGATACGCAGTATTTT
J gene: TRBJ2-2; D gene: .; clone size: medium-sized; CDR3 length: 14; V gene: TRBV7-3; CDR3 protein: CASSAASNTGELFF; CDR3 DNA: TGTGCCAGCAGCGCGGCTTCGAACACCGGGGAGCTGTTTTTT
J gene: TRBJ1-6; D gene: TRBD1; clone size: .; CDR3 length: 13; V gene: TRBV20-1; CDR3 protein: CSALTGGNSPLHF; CDR3 DNA: TGCAGTGCCCTAACAGGGGGGAATTCACCCCTCCACTTT
J gene: TRBJ2-2; D gene: .; clone size: many; CDR3 length: 14; V gene: TRBV6-5; CDR3 protein: CASSPVSGTGELFF; CDR3 DNA: TGTGCCAGCAGTCCGGTCTCAGGGACCGGGGAGCTGTTTTTT
J gene: TRBJ2-1; D gene: .; clone size: few; CDR3 length: 15; V gene: TRBV5-1; CDR3 protein: CASSLDGVGEYEQFF; CDR3 DNA: TGCGCCAGCAGCTTGGACGGCGTAGGAGAATATGAGCAGTTCTTC
J gene: TRBJ2-1; D gene: .; clone size: few; CDR3 length: 17; V gene: TRBV4-1; CDR3 protein: CASSQVRQLGVGNEQFF; CDR3 DNA: TGCGCCAGCAGCCAAGTACGCCAGTTGGGGGTGGGAAATGAGCAGTTCTTC
J gene: TRBJ2-3; D gene: TRBD2; clone size: .; CDR3 length: 15; V gene: TRBV20-1; CDR3 protein: CSASFTAGGTDTQYF; CDR3 DNA: TGCAGTGCTTCGTTTACGGCGGGGGGTACAGATACGCAGTATTTT